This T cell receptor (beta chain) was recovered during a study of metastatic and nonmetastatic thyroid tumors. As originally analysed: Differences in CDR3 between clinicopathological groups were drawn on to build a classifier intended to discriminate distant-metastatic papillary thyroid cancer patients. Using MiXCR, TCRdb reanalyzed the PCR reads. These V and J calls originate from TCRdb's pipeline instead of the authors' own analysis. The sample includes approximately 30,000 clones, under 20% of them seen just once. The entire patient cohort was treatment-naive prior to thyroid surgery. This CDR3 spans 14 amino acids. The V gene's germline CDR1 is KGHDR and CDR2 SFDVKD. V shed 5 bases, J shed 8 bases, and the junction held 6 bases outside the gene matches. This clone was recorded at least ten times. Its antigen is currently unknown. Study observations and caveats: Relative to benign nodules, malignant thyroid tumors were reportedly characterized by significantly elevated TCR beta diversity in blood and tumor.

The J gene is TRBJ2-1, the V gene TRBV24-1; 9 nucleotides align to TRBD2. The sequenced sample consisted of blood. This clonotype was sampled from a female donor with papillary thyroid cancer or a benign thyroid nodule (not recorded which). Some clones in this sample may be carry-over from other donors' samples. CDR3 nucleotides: TGTGCCACCAGTGGACTAGCGGCCAGGGATGAGCAGTTCTTC. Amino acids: CATSGLAARDEQFF.